This T cell receptor beta chain was sequenced in a study of shared clonotypes between healthy human individuals. The germline CDR1 and CDR2 sequences are SQVTM and ANQGSEA. After removal of 6 bases from V and 4 bases from J, the junction contained 8 bases not matched to a gene. The CDR3 covers 13 residues. Data came from immunoSEQ multiplex PCR; TCRdb stores just in-frame clones and leaves some out. Here the sample spans under 1,900,000 clones, about 98.5% being singletons. The sequence was obtained from a young man in good health. The chain combines TRBV29-1 with TRBJ1-1, with 7 positions matching TRBD1. Sequencing was carried out using naive CD4+ T cells sorted from blood. Subset meaning: CD45RA+ positively selected. CDR3 coding DNA: TGCAGCGTCCGACAGGGTTTGGGCACTGAAGCTTTCTTT. Its protein product is CSVRQGLGTEAFF.